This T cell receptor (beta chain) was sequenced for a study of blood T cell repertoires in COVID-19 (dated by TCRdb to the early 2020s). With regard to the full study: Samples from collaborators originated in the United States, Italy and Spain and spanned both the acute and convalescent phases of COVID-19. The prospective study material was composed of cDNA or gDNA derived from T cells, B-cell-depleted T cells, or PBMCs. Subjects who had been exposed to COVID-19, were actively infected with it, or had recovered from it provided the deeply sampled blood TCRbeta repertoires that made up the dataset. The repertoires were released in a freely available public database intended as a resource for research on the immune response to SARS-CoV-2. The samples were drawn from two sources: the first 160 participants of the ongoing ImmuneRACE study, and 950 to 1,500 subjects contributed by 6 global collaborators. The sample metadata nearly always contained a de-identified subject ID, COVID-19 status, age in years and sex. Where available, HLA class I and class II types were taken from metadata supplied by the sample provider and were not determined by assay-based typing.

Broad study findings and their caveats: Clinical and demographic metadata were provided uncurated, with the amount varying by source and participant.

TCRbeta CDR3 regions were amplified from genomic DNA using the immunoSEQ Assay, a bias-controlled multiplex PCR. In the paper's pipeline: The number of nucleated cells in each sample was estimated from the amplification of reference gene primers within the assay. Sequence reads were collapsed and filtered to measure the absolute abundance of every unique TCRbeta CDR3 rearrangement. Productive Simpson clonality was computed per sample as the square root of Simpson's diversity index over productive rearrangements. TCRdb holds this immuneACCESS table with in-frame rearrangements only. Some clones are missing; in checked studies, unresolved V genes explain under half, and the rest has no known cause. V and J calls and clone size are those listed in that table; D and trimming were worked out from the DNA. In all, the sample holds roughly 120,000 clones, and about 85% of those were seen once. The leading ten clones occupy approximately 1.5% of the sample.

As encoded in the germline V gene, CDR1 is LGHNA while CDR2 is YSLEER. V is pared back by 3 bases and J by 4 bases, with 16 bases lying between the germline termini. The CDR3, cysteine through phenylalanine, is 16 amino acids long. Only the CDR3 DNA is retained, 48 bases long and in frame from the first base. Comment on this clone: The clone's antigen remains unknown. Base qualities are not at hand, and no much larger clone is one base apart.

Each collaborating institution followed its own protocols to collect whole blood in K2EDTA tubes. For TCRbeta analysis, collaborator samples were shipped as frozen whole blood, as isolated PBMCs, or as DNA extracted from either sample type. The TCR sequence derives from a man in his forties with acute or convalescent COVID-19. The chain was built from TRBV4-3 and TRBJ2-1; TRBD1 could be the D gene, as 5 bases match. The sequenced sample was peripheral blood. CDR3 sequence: CASSQQYRLAYNEQFF. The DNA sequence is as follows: TGCGCCAGCAGCCAGCAATACAGGTTGGCTTACAATGAGCAGTTCTTC.